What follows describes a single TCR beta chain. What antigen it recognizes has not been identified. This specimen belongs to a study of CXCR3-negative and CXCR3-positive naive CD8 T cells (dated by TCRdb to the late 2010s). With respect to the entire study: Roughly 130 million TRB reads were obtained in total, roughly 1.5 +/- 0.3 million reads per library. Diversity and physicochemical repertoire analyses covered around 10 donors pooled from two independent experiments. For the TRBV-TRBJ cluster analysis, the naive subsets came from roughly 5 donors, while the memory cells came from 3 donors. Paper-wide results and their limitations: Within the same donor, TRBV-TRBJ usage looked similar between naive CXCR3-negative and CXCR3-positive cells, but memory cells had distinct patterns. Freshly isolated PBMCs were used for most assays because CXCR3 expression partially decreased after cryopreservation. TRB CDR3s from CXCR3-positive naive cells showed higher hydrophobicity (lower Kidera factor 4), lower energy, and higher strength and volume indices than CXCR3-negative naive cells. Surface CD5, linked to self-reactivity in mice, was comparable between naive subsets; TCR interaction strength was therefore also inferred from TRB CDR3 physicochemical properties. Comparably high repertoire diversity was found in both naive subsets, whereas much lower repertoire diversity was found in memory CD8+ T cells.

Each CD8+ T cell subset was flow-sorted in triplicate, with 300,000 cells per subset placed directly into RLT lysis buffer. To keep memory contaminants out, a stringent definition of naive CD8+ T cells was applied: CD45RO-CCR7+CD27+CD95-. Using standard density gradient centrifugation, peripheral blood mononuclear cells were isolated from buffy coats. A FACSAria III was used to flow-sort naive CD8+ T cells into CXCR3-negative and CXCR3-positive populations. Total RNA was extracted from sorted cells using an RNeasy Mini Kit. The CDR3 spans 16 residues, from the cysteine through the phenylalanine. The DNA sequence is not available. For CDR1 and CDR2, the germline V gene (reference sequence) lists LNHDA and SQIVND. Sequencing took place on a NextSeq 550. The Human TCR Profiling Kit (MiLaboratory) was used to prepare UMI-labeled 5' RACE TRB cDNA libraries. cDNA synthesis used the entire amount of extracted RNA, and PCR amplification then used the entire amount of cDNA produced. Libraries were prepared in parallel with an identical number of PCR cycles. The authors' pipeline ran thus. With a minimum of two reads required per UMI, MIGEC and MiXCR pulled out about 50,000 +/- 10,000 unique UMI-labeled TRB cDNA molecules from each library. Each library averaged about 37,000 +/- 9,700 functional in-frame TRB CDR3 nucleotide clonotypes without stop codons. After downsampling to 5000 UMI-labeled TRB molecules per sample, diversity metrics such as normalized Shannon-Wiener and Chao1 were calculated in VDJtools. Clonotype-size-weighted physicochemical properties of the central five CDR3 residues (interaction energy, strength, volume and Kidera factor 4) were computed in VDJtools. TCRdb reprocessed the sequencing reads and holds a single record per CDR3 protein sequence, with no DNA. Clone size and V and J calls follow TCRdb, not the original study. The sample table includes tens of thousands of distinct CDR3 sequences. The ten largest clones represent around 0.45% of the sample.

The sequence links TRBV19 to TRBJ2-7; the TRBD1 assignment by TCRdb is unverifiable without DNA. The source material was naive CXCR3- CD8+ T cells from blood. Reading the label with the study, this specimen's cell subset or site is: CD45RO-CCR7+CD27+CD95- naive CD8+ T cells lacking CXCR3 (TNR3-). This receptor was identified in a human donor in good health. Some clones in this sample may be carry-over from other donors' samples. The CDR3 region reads CASSRNRGRLGYEQYF.